This TCR beta chain was obtained from a study of T cell responses to AZD1222 COVID-19 vaccine. Study-wide results and limits: Females outnumbered males among donors, who were mostly white British; clonal diversity was possibly underestimated. Spike-specific TCR breadth and depth were elevated following two AZD1222 doses.

TCRdb's table, derived via immunoSEQ multiplex PCR, lists solely in-frame clones and lacks some. Among 150,000 to 180,000 clones listed, about 86% were seen once. A remark on this clone: What it recognizes is unknown.

Deletions cut 4 bases from V and 6 bases from J, with 6 bases between. Looked up from germline, CDR1 is KGHDR and CDR2 is SFDVKD. The CDR3 spans 12 residues. This clonotype was obtained from an adult in good health. Source: peripheral blood, taken on day 0 of MenACWY control vaccination. V and J are TRBV24-1 and TRBJ1-5; D is undetermined. In DNA, the CDR3 is TGTGCCACCAGTGAAGGCGGTCAGCCCCAGCATTTT. This gives the protein CATSEGGQPQHF.